These 2 T cell receptor beta chains came from one sample sequenced in a study of cytomegalovirus exposure and HLA in healthy donors. Vbeta (60) and Jbeta (13) primers were used in the PCR. The data were produced by immunoSEQ multiplex PCR, yet TCRdb's version contains in-frame clones alone and is incomplete. The table lists roughly 80,000 clones, around three quarters of them singletons. The specimen was PBMCs. These receptors came from a male donor in good health and CMV-seropositive.

The genes are TRBV6-5 and TRBJ2-1, with 7 bases matching TRBD1. The CDR3 contains 14 residues. Germline V gives CDR1 MNHEY, CDR2 SVGAGI. Losses at the gene ends were 8 bases for V and 1 base for J; bases not matched to a gene: 5. CDR3 in DNA: TGTGCCAGCGCCCAGGGGGATTCCTACAATGAGCAGTTCTTC. Translated: CASAQGDSYNEQFF.

The rearrangement joins TRBV11-2 to TRBJ2-5; TRBD2 matches 12 bases. In germline, CDR1 is SGHAT, CDR2 FQNNGV. The CDR3 sequence is 16 residues long. V dropped 5 bases and J dropped 11; count of bases not matched to a gene: 15. The DNA for the CDR3 is TGTGCCAGCAGCGAAGCCCCGACTAGCGGGAGATATGAGCAGTACTTC. Translated, it gives CASSEAPTSGRYEQYF.